A selection of T cell receptor beta chains follows, all from one sample in a study of Ad26.COV2.S vaccination and SARS-CoV-2 variants. Repertoires were generated with immunoSEQ multiplex PCR, while TCRdb's copy carries only in-frame clones and drops some. Of fewer than 300,000 clones listed, 70% to 90% are singletons. The material sequenced was peripheral blood, taken in a trial of Ad26.COV2.S vaccine versus placebo. The receptors shown here come from a person aged 18-60 years who received the Ad26.COV2.S COVID-19 vaccine or a placebo. Both conserved end residues are part of each CDR3. The order of the fields is V gene, J gene, D gene, clone size, CDR3 protein, CDR3 DNA. D genes are given only for firm matches. Expanded clones get a size class; other rows say once, few or many, or leave the size out.

TRBV12-3/TRBV12-4	TRBJ2-1	.	.	CASSADRVNEQFF	TGTGCCAGCAGTGCGGATAGGGTCAATGAGCAGTTCTTC
TRBV5-1	TRBJ2-7	TRBD2	once	CASSQATSGGPYEQYF	TGCGCCAGCAGCCAAGCGACTAGCGGGGGCCCCTACGAGCAGTACTTC
TRBV18	TRBJ2-1	.	.	CASSPRTGPYNEQFF	TGTGCCAGCTCACCACGTACAGGCCCCTACAATGAGCAGTTCTTC
TRBV19	TRBJ1-1	TRBD1	.	CASTSLGQGEGAFF	TGTGCCAGTACCAGCCTGGGTCAGGGGGAGGGAGCTTTCTTT
TRBV7-2	TRBJ2-5	TRBD2	.	CASSLGPSGGQETQYF	TGTGCCAGCAGCTTAGGTCCTAGCGGGGGACAAGAGACCCAGTACTTC
TRBV11-3	TRBJ2-1	.	.	CASSPSPGYNEQFF	TGTGCCAGCAGCCCCAGTCCGGGATACAATGAGCAGTTCTTC
TRBV3-1/TRBV3-2	TRBJ2-6	.	.	CASSQSPGTGHQTGANVLTF	TGTGCCAGCAGCCAAAGCCCCGGGACGGGGCATCAAACTGGGGCCAACGTCCTGACTTTC
TRBV25-1	TRBJ1-1	.	.	CASSVGAWYTEAFF	TGTGCCAGCAGTGTGGGGGCTTGGTACACTGAAGCTTTCTTT
TRBV7-9	TRBJ1-1	TRBD1	.	CASSSRVDRGGEAFF	TGTGCCAGCAGCTCCCGAGTCGACAGGGGCGGCGAAGCTTTCTTT
TRBV3-1/TRBV3-2	TRBJ1-2	TRBD1	.	CASSQVRGQGVGYTF	TGTGCCAGCAGCCAAGTTAGGGGACAGGGGGTTGGCTACACCTTC
TRBV18	TRBJ1-1	TRBD1	.	CASSQGQGAISEAFF	TGTGCCAGCTCACAGGGACAGGGGGCTATCTCTGAAGCTTTCTTT
TRBV7-2	TRBJ2-3	TRBD2	.	CASSFRGTSGGVVTQYF	TGTGCCAGCAGCTTTAGGGGTACTAGCGGGGGGGTAGTTACGCAGTATTTT
TRBV6-1	TRBJ1-2	.	few	CASSGVNRWEAANYGYTF	TGTGCCAGCAGTGGGGTCAATCGCTGGGAAGCCGCTAACTATGGCTACACCTTC
TRBV7-2	TRBJ2-7	.	.	CASSEQGTQGYEQYF	TGTGCCAGCAGCGAACAGGGGACTCAGGGCTACGAGCAGTACTTC
TRBV5-4	TRBJ2-1	TRBD1	.	CASSSDRFTYNEQFF	TGTGCCAGCAGCTCGGACAGGTTCACCTACAATGAGCAGTTCTTC
TRBV5-1	TRBJ2-1	.	.	CASSLAPGGNNEQFF	TGCGCCAGCAGCTTGGCTCCAGGGGGGAACAATGAGCAGTTCTTC
TRBV19	TRBJ2-1	TRBD2	.	CASSIDLSGSSIGDNEQFF	TGTGCCAGTAGTATAGATCTTAGCGGGAGTAGTATAGGGGACAATGAGCAGTTCTTC
TRBV4-1	TRBJ1-4	.	once	CASSPSGGAGEKLFF	TGCGCCAGCAGCCCTAGCGGGGGAGCAGGAGAAAAACTGTTTTTT
TRBV5-1	TRBJ1-1	.	.	CASSLTSEVTEAFF	TGCGCCAGCAGCTTAACCTCAGAGGTCACTGAAGCTTTCTTT
TRBV9	TRBJ2-3	.	.	CASSVGTTPDTQYF	TGTGCCAGCAGCGTAGGGACTACCCCAGATACGCAGTATTTT
TRBV21-1	TRBJ1-2	.	.	CASSTRDRVDYGYTF	TGTGCCAGCAGCACCCGGGACAGGGTGGACTATGGCTACACCTTC
TRBV29-1	TRBJ2-5	.	.	CSEVGGAGETQYF	TGCAGCGAGGTGGGGGGGGCCGGAGAGACCCAGTACTTC
TRBV5-6	TRBJ1-2	.	.	CASSLGTGVYGYTF	TGTGCCAGCAGCTTGGGGACGGGGGTCTATGGCTACACCTTC
TRBV19	TRBJ2-1	.	.	CASSRAWRWTYNEQFF	TGTGCCAGTAGTAGAGCTTGGCGGTGGACCTACAATGAGCAGTTCTTC
TRBV5-8	TRBJ1-5	.	few	CASSLLGYLNQPQHF	TGTGCCAGCAGCTTGTTGGGGTACCTCAATCAGCCCCAGCATTTT
TRBV7-6	TRBJ1-5	.	many	CASSPQVNQPQHF	TGTGCCAGCAGCCCACAGGTCAATCAGCCCCAGCATTTT
TRBV7-3	TRBJ2-1	.	.	CASSLTGGYNSYNEQFF	TGTGCCAGCAGCTTAACGGGAGGATACAACTCCTACAATGAGCAGTTCTTC
TRBV18	TRBJ1-2	.	.	CASSPPGTPNYGYTF	TGTGCCAGCTCACCACCCGGGACCCCTAACTATGGCTACACCTTC
TRBV6-5	TRBJ1-2	.	many	CASGEDGRGYTF	TGTGCCAGCGGCGAGGACGGCCGTGGCTACACCTTC
TRBV9	TRBJ2-3	TRBD2	once	CASSVRSAGGTDTQYF	TGTGCCAGCAGCGTAAGAAGCGCGGGGGGGACAGATACGCAGTATTTT
TRBV9	TRBJ2-3	.	.	CASSPPPLAGRVPDTQYF	TGTGCCAGCAGCCCCCCCCCTCTCGCGGGAAGGGTCCCAGATACGCAGTATTTT
TRBV30	TRBJ2-7	.	.	CAWSFGEVNEQYF	TGTGCCTGGAGTTTCGGGGAGGTTAACGAGCAGTACTTC
TRBV11-2	TRBJ2-1	.	.	CASSLRGDPYNEQFF	TGTGCCAGCAGCTTAAGGGGGGATCCCTACAATGAGCAGTTCTTC
TRBV5-4	TRBJ2-1	TRBD2	.	CASSTRLAGDSYNEQFF	TGTGCCAGCAGCACCCGACTAGCGGGAGACTCCTACAATGAGCAGTTCTTC
TRBV29-1	TRBJ2-2	TRBD1	.	CSGGQGDTGELFF	TGCAGCGGGGGACAGGGGGACACCGGGGAGCTGTTTTTT
TRBV2	TRBJ2-2	.	.	CASSVRLLDGELFF	TGTGCCAGCAGCGTACGTTTATTAGATGGGGAGCTGTTTTTT
TRBV9	TRBJ1-2	TRBD1	.	CASSPMRDSHGYTF	TGTGCCAGCAGCCCTATGAGGGACAGCCATGGCTACACCTTC
TRBV20-1	TRBJ1-5	.	.	CSASSANGNQPQHF	TGCAGTGCTAGTTCGGCAAATGGGAATCAGCCCCAGCATTTT
TRBV3-1/TRBV3-2	TRBJ2-1	TRBD2	.	CASSPLTGLEGNEQFF	TGTGCCAGCAGCCCCTTGACGGGACTAGAGGGCAATGAGCAGTTCTTC
TRBV19	TRBJ2-1	.	once	CASSIDGGTYNEQFF	TGTGCCAGTAGTATAGATGGTGGAACCTACAATGAGCAGTTCTTC
TRBV24-1	TRBJ2-2	TRBD2	.	CATLRLAGDTGELFF	TGTGCCACCCTACGACTAGCGGGAGACACCGGGGAGCTGTTTTTT
TRBV9	TRBJ1-1	TRBD1	.	CASSVGTGVGPNTEAFF	TGTGCCAGCAGCGTCGGGACAGGGGTTGGGCCGAACACTGAAGCTTTCTTT
TRBV11-2	TRBJ1-3	.	.	CASSKSPQGSGNTIYF	TGTGCCAGCAGCAAAAGCCCCCAGGGGAGCGGAAACACCATATATTTT
TRBV19	TRBJ2-5	.	.	CASSIDRGARGTQYF	TGTGCCAGTAGTATAGATCGGGGCGCCCGGGGGACCCAGTACTTC
TRBV18	TRBJ2-5	TRBD2	.	CASSTGLVQETQYF	TGTGCCAGCTCAACCGGACTAGTCCAAGAGACCCAGTACTTC
TRBV6-5	TRBJ2-7	.	.	CASSYSAASYEQYF	TGTGCCAGCAGTTACTCGGCGGCATCCTACGAGCAGTACTTC
TRBV3-1/TRBV3-2	TRBJ1-5	TRBD1	.	CASSQGARDSNQPQHF	TGTGCCAGCAGCCAGGGGGCGAGGGACAGTAATCAGCCCCAGCATTTT
TRBV19	TRBJ2-4	TRBD2	.	CASSTQGLAVTDLAKNIQYF	TGTGCCAGTAGTACCCAGGGACTAGCGGTAACAGATCTAGCCAAAAACATTCAGTACTTC
TRBV6-5	TRBJ2-1	TRBD2	.	CASSYPGLASEQFF	TGTGCCAGCAGTTACCCCGGACTAGCATCTGAGCAGTTCTTC
TRBV23-1	TRBJ2-2	.	.	CASGAPGELFF	TGCGCCAGTGGAGCTCCCGGGGAGCTGTTTTTT
TRBV6-5	TRBJ2-2	.	.	CASSRRNTGELFF	TGTGCCAGCAGTCGTCGTAACACCGGGGAGCTGTTTTTT
TRBV29-1	TRBJ2-1	TRBD2	.	CSVAPSGGAYNEQFF	TGCAGCGTTGCTCCTAGTGGGGGGGCCTACAATGAGCAGTTCTTC
TRBV12-3/TRBV12-4	TRBJ2-3	TRBD1	.	CASSFNRGDTQYF	TGTGCCAGCAGTTTTAACAGGGGAGATACGCAGTATTTT
TRBV20-1	TRBJ2-1	TRBD2	.	CSASWPSGSYNEQFF	TGCAGTGCTAGTTGGCCTAGCGGGAGTTACAATGAGCAGTTCTTC
TRBV6-2/TRBV6-3	TRBJ2-3	TRBD2	.	CASSHGTSGMVEYF	TGTGCCAGCAGCCACGGGACTAGCGGGATGGTGGAGTATTTT
TRBV28	TRBJ1-2	TRBD1	once	CASSLGTVTSNYGYTF	TGTGCCAGCTCCCTAGGGACAGTTACCAGTAACTATGGCTACACCTTC
TRBV3-1/TRBV3-2	TRBJ2-5	.	.	CASSQDLTRGETQYF	TGTGCCAGCAGCCAAGACTTGACCAGGGGAGAGACCCAGTACTTC
TRBV5-1	TRBJ2-6	.	.	CASSFRDPGYGSGANVLTF	TGCGCCAGCAGCTTCCGGGACCCAGGGTATGGCTCTGGGGCCAACGTCCTGACTTTC
TRBV5-8	TRBJ2-7	TRBD2	.	CASSSDWTSGGYEQYF	TGTGCCAGCAGCTCCGATTGGACTAGCGGGGGATACGAGCAGTACTTC